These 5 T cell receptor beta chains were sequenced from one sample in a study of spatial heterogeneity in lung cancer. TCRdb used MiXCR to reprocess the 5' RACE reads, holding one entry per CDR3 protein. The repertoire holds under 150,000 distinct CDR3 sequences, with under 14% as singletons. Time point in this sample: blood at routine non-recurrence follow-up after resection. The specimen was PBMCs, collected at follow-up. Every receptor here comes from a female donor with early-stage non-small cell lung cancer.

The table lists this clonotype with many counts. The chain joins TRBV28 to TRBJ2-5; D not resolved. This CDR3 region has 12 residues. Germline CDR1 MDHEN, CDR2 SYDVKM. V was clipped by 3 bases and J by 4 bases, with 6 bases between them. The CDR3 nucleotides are TGTGCCAGCAGTTTGGCTACAGAGACCCAGTACTTC. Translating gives CASSLATETQYF.

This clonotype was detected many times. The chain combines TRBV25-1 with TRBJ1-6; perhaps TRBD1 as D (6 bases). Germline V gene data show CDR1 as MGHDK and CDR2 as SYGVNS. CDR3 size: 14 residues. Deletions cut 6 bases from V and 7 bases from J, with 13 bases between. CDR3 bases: TGTGCCAGCAGCCAAGGACAGTTAAATTCACCCCTCCACTTT. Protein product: CASSQGQLNSPLHF.

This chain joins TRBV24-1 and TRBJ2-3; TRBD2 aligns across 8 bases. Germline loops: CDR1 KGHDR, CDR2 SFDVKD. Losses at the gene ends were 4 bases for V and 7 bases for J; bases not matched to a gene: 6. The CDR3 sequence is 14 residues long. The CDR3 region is CATSERGRLNTQYF. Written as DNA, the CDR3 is TGTGCCACCAGTGAACGCGGGAGGTTAAATACGCAGTATTTT.

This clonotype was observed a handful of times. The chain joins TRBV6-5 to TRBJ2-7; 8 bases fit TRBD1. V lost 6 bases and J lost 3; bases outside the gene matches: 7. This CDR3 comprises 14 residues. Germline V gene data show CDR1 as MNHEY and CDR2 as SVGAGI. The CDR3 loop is CASSRPGGSYEQYF. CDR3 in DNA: TGTGCCAGCAGCCGACCAGGGGGCAGCTACGAGCAGTACTTC.

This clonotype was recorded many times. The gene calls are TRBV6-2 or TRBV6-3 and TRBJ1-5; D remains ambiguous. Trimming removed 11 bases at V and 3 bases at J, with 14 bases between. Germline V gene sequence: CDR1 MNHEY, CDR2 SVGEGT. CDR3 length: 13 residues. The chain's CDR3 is CASSMGTNQPQHF. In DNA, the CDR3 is TGTGCCTCGTCCATGGGCACCAATCAGCCCCAGCATTTT.